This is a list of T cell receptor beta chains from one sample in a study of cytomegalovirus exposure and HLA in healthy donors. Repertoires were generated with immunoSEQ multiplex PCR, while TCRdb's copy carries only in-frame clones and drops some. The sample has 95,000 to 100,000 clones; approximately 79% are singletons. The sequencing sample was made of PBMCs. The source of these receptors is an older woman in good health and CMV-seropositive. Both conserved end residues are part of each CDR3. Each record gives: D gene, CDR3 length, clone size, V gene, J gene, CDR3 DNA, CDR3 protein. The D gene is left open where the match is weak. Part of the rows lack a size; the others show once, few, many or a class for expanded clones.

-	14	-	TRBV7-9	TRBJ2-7	TGTGCCAGCAGCTTAGGCAGGATTCTGGGCGAGCAGTACTTC	CASSLGRILGEQYF
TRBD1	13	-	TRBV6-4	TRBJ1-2	TGTGCCAGCAGTGATACAGGGGGGAGTGGCTACACCTTC	CASSDTGGSGYTF
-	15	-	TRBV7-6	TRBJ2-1	TGTGCCAGCAGCTTACCTCCTGCTAGCGAAACTGAGCAGTTCTTC	CASSLPPASETEQFF
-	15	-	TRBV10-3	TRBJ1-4	TGTGCCATCAGTGAGGGGTTGACAGGAAATGAAAAACTGTTTTTT	CAISEGLTGNEKLFF
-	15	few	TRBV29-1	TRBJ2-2	TGCAGCGTTGGGGCAGGGGGGCGTGAGACCGGGGAGCTGTTTTTT	CSVGAGGRETGELFF
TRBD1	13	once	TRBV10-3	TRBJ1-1	TGTGCCATCGACAGGGGAGGGGGCACTGAAGCTTTCTTT	CAIDRGGGTEAFF
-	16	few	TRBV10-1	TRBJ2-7	TGCGCCAGCAGTGAGCTAGGGGGGGGAACCTCCTACGAGCAGTACTTC	CASSELGGGTSYEQYF
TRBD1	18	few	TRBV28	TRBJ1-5	TGTGCCAGCAGCTATCCACGAGGGACAGGGGGTGGCAATCAGCCCCAGCATTTT	CASSYPRGTGGGNQPQHF
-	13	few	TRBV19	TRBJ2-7	TGTGCCAGTAGCCCGGGACTGGGGTACGAGCAGTACTTC	CASSPGLGYEQYF
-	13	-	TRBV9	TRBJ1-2	TGTGCCAGCAGCGTAGAGGACTCAGGTGGCTACACCTTC	CASSVEDSGGYTF
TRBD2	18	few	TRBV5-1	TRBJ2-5	TGCGCCAGCAGAAAGGGACTAGCGGGAGTGTCAAGACAAGAGACCCAGTACTTC	CASRKGLAGVSRQETQYF
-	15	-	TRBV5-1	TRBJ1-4	TGCGCCAGCACAGCCAACAGTGCAACTAATGAAAAACTGTTTTTT	CASTANSATNEKLFF
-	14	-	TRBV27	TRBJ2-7	TGTGCCAGCAGTGAGGCAGGGGTTGTCTACGAGCAGTACTTC	CASSEAGVVYEQYF
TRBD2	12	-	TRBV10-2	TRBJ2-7	TGCGCCAGCATGACTAGCCCCTACGAGCAGTACTTC	CASMTSPYEQYF
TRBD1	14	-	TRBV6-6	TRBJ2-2	TGTGCCAGCAGGGACAGGGTCGGGACCGGGGAGCTGTTTTTT	CASRDRVGTGELFF
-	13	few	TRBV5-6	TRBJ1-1	TGTGCCAGCAGCCAGACTGGGAACACTGAAGCTTTCTTT	CASSQTGNTEAFF
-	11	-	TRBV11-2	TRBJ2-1	TGTGCCAGCAGCTATTCGGGTGAGCAGTTCTTC	CASSYSGEQFF
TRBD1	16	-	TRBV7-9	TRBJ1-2	TGTGCCAGCAGCCCGCGCGGACAGGTCGCCGCGTATGGCTACACCTTC	CASSPRGQVAAYGYTF
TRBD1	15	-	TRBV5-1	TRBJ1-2	TGCGCCAGCACCCCCGGCGGGACAGGGGTCTATGGCTACACCTTC	CASTPGGTGVYGYTF
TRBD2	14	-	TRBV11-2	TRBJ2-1	TGTGCCAGCAGTTTGAAGCGGGAGTATAGTGAGCAGTTCTTC	CASSLKREYSEQFF
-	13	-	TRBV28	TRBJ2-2	TGTGCCAGCACCTTTGCAGGATCCGGGGAGCTGTTTTTT	CASTFAGSGELFF
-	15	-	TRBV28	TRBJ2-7	TGTGCCAGCAGTCCAAGGGGCCAGGGTCTCTACGAGCAGTACTTC	CASSPRGQGLYEQYF
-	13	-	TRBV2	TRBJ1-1	TGTGCCAGCAGTCTCCCCCTGAACACTGAAGCTTTCTTT	CASSLPLNTEAFF
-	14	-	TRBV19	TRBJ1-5	TGTGCCAGTAGCCCCTCAGGGGCCGATCAGCCCCAGCATTTT	CASSPSGADQPQHF
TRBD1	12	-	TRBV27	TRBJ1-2	TGTGCCAGCAGTCACAGGGGAGGTGGCTACACCTTC	CASSHRGGGYTF
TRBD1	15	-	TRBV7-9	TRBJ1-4	TGTGCCAGCAGCTCCCCGACAGGGACCGGTGAAAAACTGTTTTTT	CASSSPTGTGEKLFF
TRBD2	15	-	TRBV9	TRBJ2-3	TGTGCCAGCAGCGTAGTGGCAGCGGGAGCAGATACGCAGTATTTT	CASSVVAAGADTQYF
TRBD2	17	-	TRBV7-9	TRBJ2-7	TGTGCCAGCAGCCCAGTGGGACTAGCGGATTTTTTCTACGAGCAGTACTTC	CASSPVGLADFFYEQYF
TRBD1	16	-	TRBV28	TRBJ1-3	TGTGCCAGCAGTTTGGTGACAGGGGGTCCTGGAAACACCATATATTTT	CASSLVTGGPGNTIYF
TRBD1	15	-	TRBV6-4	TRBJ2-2	TGTGCCAGCAGCCGACAGGGGGCCGGCACCGGGGAGCTGTTTTTT	CASSRQGAGTGELFF
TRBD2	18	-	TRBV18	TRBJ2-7	TGTGCCAGCTCACCGAACCCTCCGGGAAAGCGGGATGTAAACGAGCAGTACTTC	CASSPNPPGKRDVNEQYF
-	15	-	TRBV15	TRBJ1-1	TGTGCCACCAGCAGAGAGGCGCAGGTTAGCACTGAAGCTTTCTTT	CATSREAQVSTEAFF
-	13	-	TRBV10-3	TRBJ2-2	TGTGCCATCAGTGAAATCGACACCGGGGAGCTGTTTTTT	CAISEIDTGELFF
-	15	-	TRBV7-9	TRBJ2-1	TGTGCCAGCAGCCCAACGACAGGCTCCTACAATGAGCAGTTCTTC	CASSPTTGSYNEQFF
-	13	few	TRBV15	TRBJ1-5	TGTGCCACCAGCCCAACAGGGTCTCAGCCCCAGCATTTT	CATSPTGSQPQHF
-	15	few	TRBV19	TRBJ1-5	TGTGCCAGTAGGGGGCCGGTATATAGCAATCAGCCCCAGCATTTT	CASRGPVYSNQPQHF
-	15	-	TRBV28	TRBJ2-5	TGTGCCAGCAGTTTAGCAGCGAACTACCAAGAGACCCAGTACTTC	CASSLAANYQETQYF